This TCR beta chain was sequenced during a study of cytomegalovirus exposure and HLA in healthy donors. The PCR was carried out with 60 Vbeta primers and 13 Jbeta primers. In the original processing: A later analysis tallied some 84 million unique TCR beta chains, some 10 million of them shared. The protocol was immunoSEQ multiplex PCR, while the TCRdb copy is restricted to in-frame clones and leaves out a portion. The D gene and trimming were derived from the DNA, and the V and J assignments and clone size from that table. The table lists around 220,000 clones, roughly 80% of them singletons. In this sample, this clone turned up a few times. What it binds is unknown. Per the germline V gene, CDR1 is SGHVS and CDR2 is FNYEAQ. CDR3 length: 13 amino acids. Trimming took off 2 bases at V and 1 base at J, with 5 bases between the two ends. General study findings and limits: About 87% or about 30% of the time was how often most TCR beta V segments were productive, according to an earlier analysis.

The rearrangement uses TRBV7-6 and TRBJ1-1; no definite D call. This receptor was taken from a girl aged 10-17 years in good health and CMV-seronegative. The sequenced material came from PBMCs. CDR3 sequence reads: CASSLTENTEAFF. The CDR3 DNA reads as TGTGCCAGCAGCTTAACAGAGAACACTGAAGCTTTCTTT.